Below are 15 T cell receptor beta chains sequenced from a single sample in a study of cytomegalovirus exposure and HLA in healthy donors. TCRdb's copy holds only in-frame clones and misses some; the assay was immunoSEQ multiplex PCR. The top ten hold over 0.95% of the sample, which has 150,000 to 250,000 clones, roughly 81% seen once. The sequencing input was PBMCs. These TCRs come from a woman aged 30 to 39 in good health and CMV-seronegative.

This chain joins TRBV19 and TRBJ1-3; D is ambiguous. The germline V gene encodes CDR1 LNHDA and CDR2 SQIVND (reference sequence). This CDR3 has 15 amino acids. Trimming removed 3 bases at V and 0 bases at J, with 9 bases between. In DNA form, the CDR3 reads TGTGCCAGTAGTATCTTGGGCCCCTCTGGAAACACCATATATTTT. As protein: CASSILGPSGNTIYF.

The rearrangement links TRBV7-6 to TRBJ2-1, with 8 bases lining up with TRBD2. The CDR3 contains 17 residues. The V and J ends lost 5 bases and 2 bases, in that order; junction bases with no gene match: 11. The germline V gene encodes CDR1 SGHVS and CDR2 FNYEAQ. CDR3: CASSPRVTSGPYNEQFF. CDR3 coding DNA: TGTGCCAGCAGCCCCCGGGTAACTAGCGGACCCTACAATGAGCAGTTCTTC.

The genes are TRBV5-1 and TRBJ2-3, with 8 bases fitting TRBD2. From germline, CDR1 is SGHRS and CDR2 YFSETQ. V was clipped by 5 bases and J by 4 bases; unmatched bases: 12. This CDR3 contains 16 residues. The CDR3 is CASRRGERERADTQYF. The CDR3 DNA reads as TGCGCCAGCAGGAGGGGCGAGCGGGAGAGGGCAGATACGCAGTATTTT.

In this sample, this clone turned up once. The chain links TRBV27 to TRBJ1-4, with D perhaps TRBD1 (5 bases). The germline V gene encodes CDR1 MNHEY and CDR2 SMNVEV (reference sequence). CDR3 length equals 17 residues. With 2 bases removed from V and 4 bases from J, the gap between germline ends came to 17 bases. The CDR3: CASSLAHQGTFNEKLFF. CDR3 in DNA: TGTGCCAGCAGTTTAGCCCACCAGGGAACCTTTAATGAAAAACTGTTTTTT.

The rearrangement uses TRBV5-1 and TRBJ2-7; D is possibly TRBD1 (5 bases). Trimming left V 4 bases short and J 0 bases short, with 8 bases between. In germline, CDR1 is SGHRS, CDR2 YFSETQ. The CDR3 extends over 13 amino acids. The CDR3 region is CASSPDNSYEQYF. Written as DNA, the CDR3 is TGCGCCAGCAGCCCGGACAACTCCTACGAGCAGTACTTC.

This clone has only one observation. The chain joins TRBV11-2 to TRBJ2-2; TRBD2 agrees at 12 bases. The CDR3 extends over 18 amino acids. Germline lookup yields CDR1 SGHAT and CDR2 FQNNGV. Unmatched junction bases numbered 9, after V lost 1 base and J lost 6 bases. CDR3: CASSLVGSSGGVPGELFF. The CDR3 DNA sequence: TGTGCCAGCAGCTTAGTAGGGTCTAGCGGGGGGGTCCCCGGGGAGCTGTTTTTT. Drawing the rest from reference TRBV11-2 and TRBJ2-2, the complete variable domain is EAGVAQSPRYKIIEKRQSVAFWCNPISGHATLYWYQQILGQGPKLLIQFQNNGVVDDSQLPKDRFSAERLKGVDSTLKIQPAKLEDSAVYLCASSLVGSSGGVPGELFFGEGSRLTVL.

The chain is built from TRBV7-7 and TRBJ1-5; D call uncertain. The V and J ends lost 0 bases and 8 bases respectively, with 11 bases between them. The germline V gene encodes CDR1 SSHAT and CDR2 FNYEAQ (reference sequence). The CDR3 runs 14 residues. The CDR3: CASSLAGDGEPQHF. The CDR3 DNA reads TGTGCCAGCAGCTTAGCGGGCGACGGGGAGCCCCAGCATTTT.

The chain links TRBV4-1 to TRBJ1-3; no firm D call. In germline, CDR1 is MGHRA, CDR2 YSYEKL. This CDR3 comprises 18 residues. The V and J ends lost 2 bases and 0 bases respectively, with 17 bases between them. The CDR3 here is CASSQQALAAFSGNTIYF. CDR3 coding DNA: TGCGCCAGCAGCCAACAGGCTTTGGCAGCTTTCTCTGGAAACACCATATATTTT.

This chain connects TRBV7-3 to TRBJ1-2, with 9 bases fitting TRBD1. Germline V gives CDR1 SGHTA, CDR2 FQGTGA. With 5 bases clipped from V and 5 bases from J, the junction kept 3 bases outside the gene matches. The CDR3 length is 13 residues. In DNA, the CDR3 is TGTGCCAGCAGCCCCGGGACAGGGTATGGCTACACCTTC. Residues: CASSPGTGYGYTF.

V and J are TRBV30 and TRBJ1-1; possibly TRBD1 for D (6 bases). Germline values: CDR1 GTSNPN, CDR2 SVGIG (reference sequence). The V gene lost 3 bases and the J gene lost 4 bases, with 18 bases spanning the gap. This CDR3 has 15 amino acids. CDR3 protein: CAWSFGGQGGTEAFF. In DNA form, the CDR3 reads TGTGCCTGGAGCTTCGGGGGGCAGGGAGGCACTGAAGCTTTCTTT.

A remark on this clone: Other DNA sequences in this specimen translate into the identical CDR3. CDR3 DNA: TGTGCCAGCAGTTCGAGCGAGACCCAGTACTTC. Its translation is CASSSSETQYF. V usage is TRBV6-5 and J usage is TRBJ2-5; D not certain. Germline V gives CDR1 MNHEY, CDR2 SVGAGI. The CDR3 contains 11 residues. V lost 4 bases to trimming and J lost 5 bases, with 5 bases between them.

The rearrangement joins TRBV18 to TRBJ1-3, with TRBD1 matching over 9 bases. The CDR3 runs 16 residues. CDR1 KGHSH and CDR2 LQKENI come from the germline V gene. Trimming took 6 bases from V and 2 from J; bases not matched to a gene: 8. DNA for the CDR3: TGTGCCAGCTCTCCCGGGACAGGGTCGGCTGGAAACACCATATATTTT. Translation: CASSPGTGSAGNTIYF.

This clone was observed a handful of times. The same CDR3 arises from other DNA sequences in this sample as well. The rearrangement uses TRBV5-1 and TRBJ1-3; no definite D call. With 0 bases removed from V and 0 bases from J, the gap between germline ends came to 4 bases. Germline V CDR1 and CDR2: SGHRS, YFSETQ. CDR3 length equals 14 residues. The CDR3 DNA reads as TGCGCCAGCAGCTTGGCAGGCTCTGGAAACACCATATATTTT. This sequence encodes CASSLAGSGNTIYF.

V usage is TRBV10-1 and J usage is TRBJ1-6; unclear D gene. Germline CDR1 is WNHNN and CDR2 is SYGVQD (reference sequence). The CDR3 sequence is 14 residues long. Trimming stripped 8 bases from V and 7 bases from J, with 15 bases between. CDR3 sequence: CASGLPGSNSPLHF. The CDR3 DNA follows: TGCGCCAGCGGGTTGCCGGGGAGCAATTCACCCCTCCACTTT.

The CDR3 is CASSLGSNTNYGYTF. DNA of the CDR3: TGCGCCAGCAGCTTGGGCTCCAACACTAACTATGGCTACACCTTC. The chain joins TRBV5-1 to TRBJ1-2; D is undetermined. This CDR3 spans 15 amino acids. Germline values: CDR1 SGHRS, CDR2 YFSETQ. The germline V and J ends were trimmed by 0 bases and 0 bases, with 9 bases remaining between them.